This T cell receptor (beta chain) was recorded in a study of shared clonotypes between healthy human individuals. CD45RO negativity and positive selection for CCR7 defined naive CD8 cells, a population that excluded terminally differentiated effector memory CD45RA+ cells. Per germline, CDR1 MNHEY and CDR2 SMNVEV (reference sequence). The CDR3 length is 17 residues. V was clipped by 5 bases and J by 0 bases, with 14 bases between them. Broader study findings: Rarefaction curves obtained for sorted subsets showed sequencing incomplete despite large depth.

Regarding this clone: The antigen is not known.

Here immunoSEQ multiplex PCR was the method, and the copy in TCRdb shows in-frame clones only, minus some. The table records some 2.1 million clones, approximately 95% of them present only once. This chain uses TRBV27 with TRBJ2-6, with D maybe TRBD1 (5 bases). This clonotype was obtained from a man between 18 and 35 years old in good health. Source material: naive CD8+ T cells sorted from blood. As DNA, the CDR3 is TGTGCCAGCAGTCAATTAGACAGTAACTCTGGGGCCAACGTCCTGACTTTC. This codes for CASSQLDSNSGANVLTF.